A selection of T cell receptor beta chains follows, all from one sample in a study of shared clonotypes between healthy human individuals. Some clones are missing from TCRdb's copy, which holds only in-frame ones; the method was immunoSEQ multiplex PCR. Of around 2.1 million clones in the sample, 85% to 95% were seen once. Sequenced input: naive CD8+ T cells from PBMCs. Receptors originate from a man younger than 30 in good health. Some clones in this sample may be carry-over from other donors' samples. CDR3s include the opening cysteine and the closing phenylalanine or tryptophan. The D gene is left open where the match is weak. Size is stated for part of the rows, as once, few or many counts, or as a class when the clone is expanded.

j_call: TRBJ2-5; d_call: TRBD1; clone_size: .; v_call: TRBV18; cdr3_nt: TGTGCCAGCTCACCTGACAGGGCCGGGGAGACCCAGTACTTC; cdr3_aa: CASSPDRAGETQYF
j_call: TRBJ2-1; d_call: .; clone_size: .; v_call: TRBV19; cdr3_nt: TGTGCCAGTAGTATCCCAGGGTCCTACAATGAGCAGTTCTTC; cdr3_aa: CASSIPGSYNEQFF
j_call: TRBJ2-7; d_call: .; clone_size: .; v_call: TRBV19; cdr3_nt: TGTGCCAGTAGTAGTAGCGGCTACGAGCAGTACTTC; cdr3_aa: CASSSSGYEQYF
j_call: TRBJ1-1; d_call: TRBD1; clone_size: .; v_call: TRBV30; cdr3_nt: TGTGCCTGGAGTCTCGACAGGGAGGGCACTGAAGCTTTCTTT; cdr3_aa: CAWSLDREGTEAFF
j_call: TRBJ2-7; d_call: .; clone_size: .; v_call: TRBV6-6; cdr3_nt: TGTGCCAGCAGTTACAAGGAGGACGAGCAGTACTTC; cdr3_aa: CASSYKEDEQYF
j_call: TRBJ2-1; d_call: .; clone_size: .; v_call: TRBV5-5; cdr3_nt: TGTGCCAGCAGCCCGGAGATACCCAGTGAGCAGTTCTTC; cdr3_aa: CASSPEIPSEQFF
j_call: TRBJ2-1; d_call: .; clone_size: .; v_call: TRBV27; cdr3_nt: TGTGCCAGCAGTTTGGACACCCCTACTGAGCAGTTCTTC; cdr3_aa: CASSLDTPTEQFF
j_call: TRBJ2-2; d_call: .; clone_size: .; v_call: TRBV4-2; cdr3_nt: TGTGCCAGCAGCCAACGAGGGGAAGGGATCGCCGGGGAGCTGTTTTTT; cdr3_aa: CASSQRGEGIAGELFF
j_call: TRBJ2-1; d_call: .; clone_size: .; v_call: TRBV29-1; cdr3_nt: TGCAGCGTTGACCTCCTCGACAATGAGCAGTTCTTC; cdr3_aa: CSVDLLDNEQFF
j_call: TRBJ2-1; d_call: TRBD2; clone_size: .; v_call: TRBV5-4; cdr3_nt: TGTGCCAGCAGCCCTTACGCGGGAGGTCACAATGAGCAGTTCTTC; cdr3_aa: CASSPYAGGHNEQFF
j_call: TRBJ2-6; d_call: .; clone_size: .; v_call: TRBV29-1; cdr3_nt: TGCAGCGTCCGTGAGGCCAACGTCCTGACTTTC; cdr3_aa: CSVREANVLTF
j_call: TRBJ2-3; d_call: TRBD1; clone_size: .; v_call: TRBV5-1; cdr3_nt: TGCGCCAGCAGCTCGGACAGGGCGGTATATCAGGATACGCAGTATTTT; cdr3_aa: CASSSDRAVYQDTQYF
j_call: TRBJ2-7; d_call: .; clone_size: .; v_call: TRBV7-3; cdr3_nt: TGTGCCAGCAGCTTAACCGGGGGTGGCGAGCAGTACTTC; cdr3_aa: CASSLTGGGEQYF
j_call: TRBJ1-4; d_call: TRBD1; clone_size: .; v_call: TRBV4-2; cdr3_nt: TGTGCCAGCAGCCCCAGACAGGGAGGGCATGAAAAACTGTTTTTT; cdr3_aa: CASSPRQGGHEKLFF
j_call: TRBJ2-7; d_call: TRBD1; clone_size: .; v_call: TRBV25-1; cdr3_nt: TGTGCCAGCAGTGGCCGGGACAGGACCTACGAGCAGTACTTC; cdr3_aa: CASSGRDRTYEQYF
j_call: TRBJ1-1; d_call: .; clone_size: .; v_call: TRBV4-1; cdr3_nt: TGCGCCAGCAGCCAAGACCGGGGGGGAACGACTGAAGCTTTCTTT; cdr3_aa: CASSQDRGGTTEAFF
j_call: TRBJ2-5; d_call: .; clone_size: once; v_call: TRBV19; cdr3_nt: TGTGCCAGTAGGGTGTCGGCGTACCAAGAGACCCAGTACTTC; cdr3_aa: CASRVSAYQETQYF
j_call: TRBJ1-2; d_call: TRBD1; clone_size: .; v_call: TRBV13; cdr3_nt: TGTGCCAGCAGCCCCAATGACAGGGGGCATCATGGCTACACCTTC; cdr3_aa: CASSPNDRGHHGYTF
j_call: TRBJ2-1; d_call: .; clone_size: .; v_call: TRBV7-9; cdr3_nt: TGTGCCAGCAGCTTAGGCAGGGCGGGTGAGCAGTTCTTC; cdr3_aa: CASSLGRAGEQFF
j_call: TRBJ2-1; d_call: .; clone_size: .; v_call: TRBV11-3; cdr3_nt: TGTGCCAGCAGCTTATCCAGGTACAATGAGCAGTTCTTC; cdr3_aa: CASSLSRYNEQFF
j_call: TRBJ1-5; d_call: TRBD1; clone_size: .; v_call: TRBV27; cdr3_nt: TGTGCCAGCAGTTATACAGGGGGGGTTCAGCCCCAGCATTTT; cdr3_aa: CASSYTGGVQPQHF
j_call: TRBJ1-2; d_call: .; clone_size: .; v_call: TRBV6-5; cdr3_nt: TGTGCCAGCAGTCCGGACAAAGACCATGGCTACACCTTC; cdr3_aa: CASSPDKDHGYTF
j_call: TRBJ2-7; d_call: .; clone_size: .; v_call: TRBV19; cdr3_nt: TGTGCCAGTAGTCCCTATGGTGGCTCCTACGAGCAGTACTTC; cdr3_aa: CASSPYGGSYEQYF
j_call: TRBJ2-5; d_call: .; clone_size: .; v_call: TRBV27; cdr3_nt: TGTGCCAGCAGTAGGGGACGAGAGACCCAGTACTTC; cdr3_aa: CASSRGRETQYF
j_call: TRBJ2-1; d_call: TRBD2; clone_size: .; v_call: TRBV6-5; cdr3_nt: TGTGCCAGCAGTGGACTAGCTCTCCTAACGCATGAGCAGTTCTTC; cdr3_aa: CASSGLALLTHEQFF
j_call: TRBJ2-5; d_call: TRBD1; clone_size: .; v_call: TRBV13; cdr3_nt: TGTGCCAGCAGCTCCAGGGGGCAAGTAGAGACCCAGTACTTC; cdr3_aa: CASSSRGQVETQYF
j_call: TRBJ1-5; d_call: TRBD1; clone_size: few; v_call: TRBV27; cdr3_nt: TGTGCCAGCAGTTTGGGACAGGGTACCAATCAGCCCCAGCATTTT; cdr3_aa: CASSLGQGTNQPQHF
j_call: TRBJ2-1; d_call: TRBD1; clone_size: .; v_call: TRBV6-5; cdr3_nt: TGTGCCAGCAGTTACTCCGGGACAGACAATGAGCAGTTCTTC; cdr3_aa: CASSYSGTDNEQFF
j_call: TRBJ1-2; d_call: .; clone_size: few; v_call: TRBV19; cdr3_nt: TGTGCCAGTACACTTTTAGAGGGGAGCTATGGCTACACCTTC; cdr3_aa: CASTLLEGSYGYTF
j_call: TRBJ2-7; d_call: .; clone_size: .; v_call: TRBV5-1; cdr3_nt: TGCGCCAGCAGCTTGGTTTCGCCTGCCACCCTCTACGAGCAGTACTTC; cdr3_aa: CASSLVSPATLYEQYF
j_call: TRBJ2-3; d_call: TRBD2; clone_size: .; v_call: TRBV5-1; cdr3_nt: TGCGCCAGCAGCCCGAGCGGGAGGGCCGTGGATACGCAGTATTTT; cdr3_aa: CASSPSGRAVDTQYF
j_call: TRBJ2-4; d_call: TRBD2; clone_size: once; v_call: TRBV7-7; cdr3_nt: TGTGCCAGCAGCTTAGTGGATCTAGCGGGAGGTCTAGCCAAAAACATTCAGTACTTC; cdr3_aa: CASSLVDLAGGLAKNIQYF
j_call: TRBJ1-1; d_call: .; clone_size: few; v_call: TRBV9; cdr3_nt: TGTGCCAGCAGCGTATGGGTTGGGTCTGAAGCTTTCTTT; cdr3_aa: CASSVWVGSEAFF